A single sample is the source of the 27 T cell receptor beta chains below, sequenced in a study of blood T cell repertoires in COVID-19. Using immunoSEQ multiplex PCR, the repertoire was profiled, and TCRdb retains in-frame clones only, with some absent. The table has some 220,000 clones, about 86% seen once. The sample comprised PBMCs or T cells enriched from blood (not recorded which). The receptors shown here come from a woman between 45 and 60 years old in a cohort exposed to, infected with or recovered from COVID-19 (not recorded which).

The chain employs TRBV6-5 and TRBJ2-1; 8 bases are shared with TRBD1. The CDR3 consists of 16 residues. J gave up 1 base and V 4 bases, and 6 bases lay outside the gene matches. Germline V CDR1 and CDR2: MNHEY, SVGAGI. CDR3 sequence (DNA): TGTGCCAGCAGTTTGGACGGGACAGGATCCTACAATGAGCAGTTCTTC. Protein sequence: CASSLDGTGSYNEQFF.

V is TRBV5-4 and J is TRBJ2-3; 9 positions agree with TRBD1. In germline, CDR1 is SGHNT, CDR2 YYREEE (reference sequence). V shed 0 bases, J shed 5 bases, and the junction held 7 bases outside the gene matches. The CDR3 length is 16 residues. The CDR3, as DNA: TGTGCCAGCAGCTTGGCAGGGACAGGGCGACAAGATACGCAGTATTTT. Amino acids: CASSLAGTGRQDTQYF. The whole variable domain, remainder taken from reference TRBV5-4 and TRBJ2-3, is ETGVTQSPTHLIKTRGQQVTLRCSSQSGHNTVSWYQQALGQGPQFIFQYYREEENGRGNFPPRFSGLQFPNYSSELNVNALELDDSALYLCASSLAGTGRQDTQYFGPGTRLTVL.

The chain recombines TRBV27 with TRBJ2-3, with D perhaps TRBD1 (6 bases). The CDR3 spans 14 residues. Per germline, CDR1 MNHEY and CDR2 SMNVEV (reference sequence). V was shortened by 2 bases and J by 3 bases, with 9 bases between the two germline ends. The CDR3 nucleotides read TGTGCCAGCAGTTTAACAGGGAATACAGATACGCAGTATTTT. This encodes CASSLTGNTDTQYF.

This chain links TRBV4-3 with TRBJ2-1; a weak D match, TRBD1 (5 bases). The CDR3 spans 14 residues. The ends were cut back, 3 bases at V and 6 bases at J, with 12 bases in the middle. CDR1 is LGHNA and CDR2 is YSLEER in the germline V gene. As DNA, the CDR3 is TGCGCCAGCAGCCAGGGGCCAATAATCAATGAGCAGTTCTTC. Protein sequence: CASSQGPIINEQFF.

The chain is built from TRBV9 and TRBJ2-1, with a weak D call TRBD2 (6 bases). This CDR3 comprises 16 residues. Germline CDR1 SGDLS, CDR2 YYNGEE. The V and J ends lost 6 bases and 1 base respectively, with 17 bases between them. The DNA of the CDR3 is TGTGCCAGCAACGGGGGACCCGCTGGATCCTACAATGAGCAGTTCTTC. The encoded protein is CASNGGPAGSYNEQFF.

The chain joins TRBV10-3 to TRBJ1-5; D is unresolved. CDR1 is ENHRY, CDR2 SYGVKD, per germline. The CDR3 loop spans 15 amino acids. Trimming shortened V by 10 bases and J by 0 bases, and 16 bases separated the two germline ends. DNA for the CDR3: TGTGCCACCCAAGGCCAGGCCATTAGCAATCAGCCCCAGCATTTT. Translating it yields CATQGQAISNQPQHF.

This chain uses TRBV5-6 with TRBJ1-1; 11 bases match TRBD1. The germline V gene has CDR1 SGHDT and CDR2 YYEEEE. The length of the CDR3 is 16 residues. V shed 4 bases and J 3 bases; nucleotides not matched to a gene: 8. CDR3 sequence: CASSIGQGAIDTEAFF. CDR3 sequence (DNA): TGTGCCAGCAGCATAGGACAGGGGGCAATTGACACTGAAGCTTTCTTT.

The rearrangement links TRBV4-3 to TRBJ1-1; 7 bases are a match to TRBD1. Losses at the gene ends were 4 bases for V and 0 bases for J; bases not matched to a gene: 8. CDR1 is LGHNA, CDR2 YSLEER, per germline. The CDR3 has 16 amino acids. The CDR3 DNA reads TGCGCCAGCAGCCTAATTTGGGGACAGATGAACACTGAAGCTTTCTTT. Translating it yields CASSLIWGQMNTEAFF.

CDR3 DNA sequence: TGTGCCAGCAGTGTAGGGCTAGCGTCTAACTACGAGCAGTACTTC. Its translation is CASSVGLASNYEQYF. This rearrangement joins TRBV25-1 to TRBJ2-7; tentative D call: TRBD2 (6 bases). Trimming left V 4 bases short and J 3 bases short, with 16 bases between. Per germline, CDR1 MGHDK and CDR2 SYGVNS. The CDR3 sequence is 15 residues long.

To note about this clone: A read error may produce the germline difference seen at one junction end. The V gene is TRBV7-2, the J gene TRBJ1-2, with 9 bases aligning to TRBD1. Germline-derived CDR1 and CDR2 are SGHTA and FQGNSA. This CDR3 has 15 residues. CDR3 coding DNA: TGTGCCAGCCAACTGCAAACCGGGACAGGGTATGCCTACACCTTC. This sequence encodes CASQLQTGTGYAYTF.

J is TRBJ1-1 and V is TRBV28; D not certain. V lost 5 bases to trimming and J lost 2 bases, with 15 bases between them. Germline lookup yields CDR1 MDHEN and CDR2 SYDVKM. The CDR3 length is 15 residues. The CDR3 coding sequence is TGTGCCAGCAGTGCCGGGGTAGAAGGCAACACTGAAGCTTTCTTT. Protein: CASSAGVEGNTEAFF.

The chain links TRBV6-2 or TRBV6-3 to TRBJ1-5; D is possibly TRBD1 (5 bases). The V gene lost 5 bases and the J gene lost 3 bases, with 17 bases spanning the gap. In germline, CDR1 is MNHEY, CDR2 SVGEGT. The CDR3 is 16 residues long. The CDR3 region has the DNA TGTGCCAGCAGTGCTTCCGCTGCCAGGGTCAATCAGCCCCAGCATTTT. Amino acids: CASSASAARVNQPQHF.

This rearrangement joins TRBV30 to TRBJ1-3; D unclear. Germline CDR1 GTSNPN, CDR2 SVGIG (reference sequence). V was clipped by 3 bases and J by 4 bases, with 10 bases between them. The CDR3 length is 13 residues. CDR3 region: CAWRPSGGNTIYF. The CDR3 nucleotides are TGTGCCTGGAGGCCAAGCGGGGGAAACACCATATATTTT.

This rearrangement joins TRBV10-3 to TRBJ1-6; no firm D call. The CDR3 length is 13 residues. Germline-derived CDR1 and CDR2 are ENHRY and SYGVKD. The V end was cut by 0 bases, the J end by 9 bases, with 6 bases between. As DNA, the CDR3 is TGTGCCATCAGTGAGTCTCAGGCTTCACCCCTCCACTTT. Translating gives CAISESQASPLHF.

The chain carries TRBV9 and TRBJ2-3, with 12 nucleotides matching TRBD2. CDR1 is SGDLS, CDR2 YYNGEE, per germline. The CDR3 consists of 16 residues. V lost 3 bases, J lost 2 bases, and 4 bases stayed unmatched. CDR3 region: CASSALAGGNTDTQYF. CDR3 sequence (DNA): TGTGCCAGCAGCGCGCTAGCGGGGGGGAACACAGATACGCAGTATTTT. Supplemented by reference TRBV9 and TRBJ2-3, the full variable domain reads DSGVTQTPKHLITATGQRVTLRCSPRSGDLSVYWYQQSLDQGLQFLIQYYNGEERAKGNILERFSAQQFPDLHSELNLSSLELGDSALYFCASSALAGGNTDTQYFGPGTRLTVL.

This clone occurred once. The chain uses TRBV7-2 and TRBJ1-6, with 7 bases identical to TRBD1. The CDR3 length is 15 residues. V lost 3 bases, J lost 6 bases, and 5 bases stayed unmatched. Germline V gene lookup returns CDR1 SGHTA and CDR2 FQGNSA. In DNA form, the CDR3 reads TGTGCCAGCAGCTTCGGGGGACAGCGTAATTCACCCCTCCACTTT. Amino acid sequence: CASSFGGQRNSPLHF.

This rearrangement joins TRBV11-1 to TRBJ2-3, with D perhaps matching TRBD2 (5 bases). V was cut by 1 base and J by 6 bases, with 8 bases left in between. Germline V gene data show CDR1 as SGHAT and CDR2 as FQDESV (reference sequence). This CDR3 region has 13 residues. The CDR3 sequence is CASSLGGLDTQYF. The CDR3, as DNA: TGTGCCAGCAGCTTAGGCGGGTTGGATACGCAGTATTTT.

The V gene is TRBV11-2, the J gene TRBJ2-7; D is undetermined. From germline, CDR1 is SGHAT and CDR2 FQNNGV. The CDR3 sequence is 12 residues long. The V end was cut by 4 bases, the J end by 4 bases, with 8 bases between. In nucleotides, the CDR3 is TGTGCCAGCAGCTCCGGGTTGTACGAGCAGTACTTC. This translates into CASSSGLYEQYF.

The rearrangement uses TRBV7-8 and TRBJ1-3; D unclear. Trimming shortened V by 1 base and J by 2 bases, and 9 bases separated the two germline ends. Germline V gives CDR1 SGHVS, CDR2 FQNEAQ. The CDR3 loop spans 15 amino acids. CDR3 nucleotide sequence: TGTGCCAGCAGCTTAGTAATGGCCCCTGGAAACACCATATATTTT. This translates into CASSLVMAPGNTIYF.

The chain uses TRBV3-1 (or the pseudogene TRBV3-2) and TRBJ2-5; 9 bases line up with TRBD1. Germline-derived CDR1 and CDR2 are LGHDT and YNNKEL (reference sequence). This CDR3 region has 15 residues. Unmatched junction bases numbered 5, after V lost 4 bases and J lost 2 bases. CDR3 in DNA: TGTGCCAGCAGCCGATACAGGGGGCGACAAGAGACCCAGTACTTC. Its protein product is CASSRYRGRQETQYF.

The V call is TRBV5-4, the J call TRBJ1-2; 7 bases map to TRBD1. CDR1 and CDR2 from the germline V gene are SGHNT and YYREEE (reference sequence). The trim removed 4 bases at V and 4 bases at J, leaving 7 bases unmatched. The CDR3 has 14 residues. The CDR3 nucleotides are TGTGCCAGCAGCGTAAACAGGGGTGCCTATGGCTACACCTTC. Its translation is CASSVNRGAYGYTF.

The chain uses TRBV19 and TRBJ2-1; TRBD1 might be the D (6 bases). Germline CDR1 LNHDA, CDR2 SQIVND (reference sequence). The CDR3 has 15 amino acids. V was trimmed by 5 bases and J by 7 bases, leaving 18 bases between them. The CDR3 bases are TGTGCCAGTAGTCGATACACAGGGTTTGGTAATGAGCAGTTCTTC. Translation gives CASSRYTGFGNEQFF.

The J gene is TRBJ2-3, the V gene TRBV4-2, with 8 bases that match TRBD2. The V gene's germline CDR1 is LGHNA and CDR2 YNFKEQ. With 7 bases clipped from V and 8 bases from J, the junction kept 17 bases outside the gene matches. The CDR3 totals 16 residues. CDR3 nucleotides: TGTGCCAGCACCCTTACCGGGGCGGGGGGCCTCGGTACGCAGTATTTT. Its translation: CASTLTGAGGLGTQYF.

J is TRBJ1-5 and V is TRBV6-1, with TRBD1 as a possible D gene (6 bases). The CDR3 length is 16 residues. V dropped 2 bases and J dropped 6 bases, with 17 bases sitting between them. Germline V gene data show CDR1 as MNHNS and CDR2 as SASEGT. The CDR3 bases are TGTGCCAGCAGTGAAAGGGGGGGTCCGGGGTCTCAGCCCCAGCATTTT. Translating gives CASSERGGPGSQPQHF.

The gene calls are TRBV5-4 and TRBJ1-2; 8 positions match TRBD1. The CDR3 loop spans 17 amino acids. Per germline, CDR1 SGHNT and CDR2 YYREEE (reference sequence). The V and J ends lost 2 bases and 1 base, in that order; junction bases with no gene match: 10. The CDR3 loop is CASSFVLGTGINYGYTF. For the CDR3, the DNA is TGTGCCAGCAGCTTTGTTTTGGGGACAGGCATTAACTATGGCTACACCTTC.

This chain connects TRBV11-2 to TRBJ1-4; 8 nucleotides match TRBD1. J gave up 0 bases and V 4 bases, and 4 bases lay outside the gene matches. Germline V gives CDR1 SGHAT, CDR2 FQNNGV. The CDR3 spans 16 residues. The CDR3 bases are TGTGCCAGCAGCTCCAGGGGGCTCCCAACTAATGAAAAACTGTTTTTT. Translation: CASSSRGLPTNEKLFF.

The rearrangement joins TRBV7-2 to TRBJ2-7; 7 nucleotides align to TRBD1. Per the germline V gene, CDR1 is SGHTA and CDR2 is FQGNSA. The CDR3 contains 14 residues. Losses at the gene ends were 5 bases for V and 5 bases for J; bases not matched to a gene: 9. Here the CDR3 reads CASSEGQPVDEQYF. CDR3 DNA sequence: TGTGCCAGCAGCGAGGGACAGCCGGTGGACGAGCAGTACTTC.